This is a list of T cell receptor beta chains from one sample in a study of cytotoxic CD8 clonotypes in ibrutinib-treated CLL. Clones were read by immunoSEQ multiplex PCR, and TCRdb kept only the in-frame ones, dropping some. The repertoire has about 130,000 clones, approximately 85% of them found once; the top ten carry roughly 2%. The sample here was PBMCs, taken after 24 months of ibrutinib treatment. All receptors derive from a human donor with chronic lymphocytic leukemia. Each CDR3 is given with its conserved first and last residue. The D gene is left open where the match is weak. Rows give clone size only sometimes, using once, few, many, or a class for an expanded clone.

D gene,V gene,clone size,J gene,CDR3 DNA,CDR3 protein
.,TRBV7-9,.,TRBJ1-2,TGTGCCAGCAGCTTAGAGTCGAGATTCTATGGCTACACCTTC,CASSLESRFYGYTF
TRBD1,TRBV28,.,TRBJ1-3,TGTGCCAGCAGTCTGAGGACGATGGACAGGGTACGAAACACCATATATTTT,CASSLRTMDRVRNTIYF
TRBD1,TRBV7-2,few,TRBJ1-2,TGTGCCAGCAGGGGTAGGGACAGCAAATATGGCTACACCTTC,CASRGRDSKYGYTF
.,TRBV11-2,.,TRBJ2-5,TGTGCCAGCAGCCCCCCCCCGGGGACCCAAGAGACCCAGTACTTC,CASSPPPGTQETQYF
.,TRBV29-1,.,TRBJ2-3,TGCAGCGCGGGGTCGGCCTCGAGCACAGATACGCAGTATTTT,CSAGSASSTDTQYF
.,TRBV19,.,TRBJ1-3,TGTGCCAGTAGTCTGAGGGGGAGCTCTGGAAACACCATATATTTT,CASSLRGSSGNTIYF
.,TRBV7-2,.,TRBJ2-4,TGTGCCAGCAGCTTAAGGGGCGACAAAAACATTCAGTACTTC,CASSLRGDKNIQYF
.,TRBV4-3,once,TRBJ2-3,TGCGCCAGCAGCCAACAGACAGGCACAGATACGCAGTATTTT,CASSQQTGTDTQYF
.,TRBV19,.,TRBJ1-2,TGTGCCAGTAGCCTAAGACAGAACTATGGCTACACCTTC,CASSLRQNYGYTF
TRBD1,TRBV30,.,TRBJ2-3,TGTGCCTGGAGTGTAAAGACAGGGGGAACAGATACGCAGTATTTT,CAWSVKTGGTDTQYF
.,TRBV10-3,.,TRBJ1-5,TGTGCCAGTCGACAGGCAAACAATCAGCCCCAGCATTTT,CASRQANNQPQHF
.,TRBV6-5,.,TRBJ1-2,TGTGCCAGCAGACCGGGTCTCGGCTATGGCTACACCTTC,CASRPGLGYGYTF
TRBD2,TRBV7-2,.,TRBJ2-7,TGTGCCAGCAGCCAGTCAGGACTAGCAGGTGTGCAGTACTTC,CASSQSGLAGVQYF
TRBD1,TRBV11-3,.,TRBJ2-1,TGTGCCAGCAGCTATCCGGGACAGGGGGTCAATGAGCAGTTCTTC,CASSYPGQGVNEQFF
TRBD1,TRBV2,few,TRBJ1-5,TGTGCCAGCAGTGCGGAGGGGGCGAGGTCCCAGCCCCAGCATTTT,CASSAEGARSQPQHF
TRBD2,TRBV7-2,.,TRBJ2-2,TGTGCCAGCAGCGTAGATCGGGGGGGCCTCACCGGGGAGCTGTTTTTT,CASSVDRGGLTGELFF
.,TRBV28,.,TRBJ1-5,TGTGCCAGCAGTTTTTATCCTCAGCCCCAGCATTTT,CASSFYPQPQHF
.,TRBV28,once,TRBJ1-2,TGTGCCAGCATCAACGGGAGGTATGGCTACACCTTC,CASINGRYGYTF
TRBD1,TRBV6-1,.,TRBJ1-1,TGTGCCAGCATTACGAGGACAGGTCAACTCGCTGAAGCTTTCTTT,CASITRTGQLAEAFF
.,TRBV28,few,TRBJ1-2,TGTGCCAGCAACACTCCTCGGGGCTATGGCTACACCTTC,CASNTPRGYGYTF
.,TRBV4-2,.,TRBJ2-3,TGTGCCAGCAGCCAAGCGAAGGGGGGGGCATCAGATACGCAGTATTTT,CASSQAKGGASDTQYF
.,TRBV10-3,.,TRBJ1-1,TGTGCCATCAAGGGCAGGGATAACACTGAAGCTTTCTTT,CAIKGRDNTEAFF
.,TRBV4-1,.,TRBJ1-2,TGCGCCAGCAGCTTCTACCCCGAGAGGGATGACTATGGCTACACCTTC,CASSFYPERDDYGYTF
.,TRBV14,.,TRBJ1-2,TGTGCCAGCAGCCCGCAGGGGTATGGCTACACCTTC,CASSPQGYGYTF
.,TRBV4-3,.,TRBJ1-2,TGCGCCAGCAGCCAAGATTGGAGCCAGGGGAATTATAGACAAGGGGGCTACACCTTC,CASSQDWSQGNYRQGGYTF
TRBD1,TRBV28,.,TRBJ2-2,TGTGCCAGCAGATTACAAGGGGGCTCCGGGGAGCTGTTTTTT,CASRLQGGSGELFF
.,TRBV5-4,.,TRBJ2-4,TGTGCCAGCAGCTCCCCATTAGCCAAAAACATTCAGTACTTC,CASSSPLAKNIQYF
TRBD2,TRBV7-2,.,TRBJ2-7,TGTGCCAGCAGCTTACAGGCGGGGGGGTCGTACGAGCAGTACTTC,CASSLQAGGSYEQYF
TRBD1,TRBV5-8,.,TRBJ2-7,TGTGCCAGCAGCGTATCGGGACAGTTCTACGAGCAGTACTTC,CASSVSGQFYEQYF
.,TRBV28,.,TRBJ1-2,TGTGCCAGCAGCCTCCCCCCTAGAGGCTATGGCTACACCTTC,CASSLPPRGYGYTF
TRBD2,TRBV5-1,.,TRBJ2-1,TGCGCCAGCAGCTTGGGTGTAGCGGGTCCAACCTCCTACAATGAGCAGTTCTTC,CASSLGVAGPTSYNEQFF